The rows below give T cell receptor beta chains drawn from one sample of a study of T cells after yellow fever vaccination. Using its own MiXCR run on the 5' RACE reads, TCRdb lists one record per CDR3 protein. This sample has some 350,000 distinct CDR3 sequences, with about 4% found just once. The sample in question was PBMCs, obtained 5 days after the yellow fever booster vaccination. The receptors derive from a young man who received the YFV17D yellow fever vaccine. Both conserved end residues are part of each CDR3. The D gene is left open where the match is weak. Only some rows state a clone size, as once, few, many or a class for expanded clones.

NA	TRBJ2-3	NA	TRBV5-4	TGTGCCAGCAGCTTGAATTGGGCAGTCACAGATACGCAGTATTTT	CASSLNWAVTDTQYF
NA	TRBJ2-3	NA	TRBV11-1	TGTGCCAGCACACAATTCGCGTCAGATACGCAGTATTTT	CASTQFASDTQYF
NA	TRBJ1-1	NA	TRBV11-3	TGTGCCAGCAGCCAAGGGACCGTGGAAGCTTTCTTT	CASSQGTVEAFF
NA	TRBJ2-2	NA	TRBV5-1	TGCGCCAGCAGGAAGGTACTTAACACCGGGGAGCTGTTTTTT	CASRKVLNTGELFF
few	TRBJ2-1	TRBD2	TRBV2	TGTGCCAGCAGCGCGAGGAGGCTAGCGGGGGACAATGAGCAGTTCTTC	CASSARRLAGDNEQFF
NA	TRBJ2-3	NA	TRBV20-1	TGCAGTGCTAGAGACACCCGCGTGATCACCACAGTTACGCAGTATTTT	CSARDTRVITTVTQYF
few	TRBJ2-3	TRBD1	TRBV5-6	TGTGCCAGCAGCCTACAACAGGGACAGGGCGATTCACTAGTCGTCACAGATACGCAGTATTTT	CASSLQQGQGDSLVVTDTQYF
few	TRBJ2-3	NA	TRBV5-1	TGCGCCAGCAGTTCTCGGGGGACTAGCACAGATACGCAGTATTTT	CASSSRGTSTDTQYF
many	TRBJ2-7	NA	TRBV20-1	TGCAGTGCTCCACGACTCGGGGGGCCCTACGAGCAGTACTTC	CSAPRLGGPYEQYF
few	TRBJ1-4	NA	TRBV20-1	TGCAGTGCTAGAGATCCACCGGGGCTCGTGGGACCGCGCAGAAGCGATGAAAAACTGTTTTTT	CSARDPPGLVGPRRSDEKLFF
few	TRBJ2-1	TRBD2	TRBV7-6	TGTGCCAGCAGCCCCCATCCCCTAGCGGGGGGAAATGAGCAGTTCTTC	CASSPHPLAGGNEQFF
NA	TRBJ2-3	TRBD2	TRBV5-1	TGCGCCAGCAGCTTGGCCCCCAGCGGGGGGGGTTTAGATACGCAGTATTTT	CASSLAPSGGGLDTQYF
few	TRBJ1-2	NA	TRBV7-8	TGTGCCAGCAGCCTGGGGGGACTGAGGGGCTACACCTTC	CASSLGGLRGYTF
few	TRBJ1-6	TRBD1	TRBV7-9	TGTGCCAGCAGCTCTCGAGAGACAGGGCCCAATTCACCCCTCCACTTT	CASSSRETGPNSPLHF
many	TRBJ1-1	NA	TRBV7-2	TGTGCCAGCAGCTTAGCTGCCGTCCAGGGCACTGAAGCTTTCTTT	CASSLAAVQGTEAFF
NA	TRBJ1-5	NA	TRBV7-8	TGTGCCAGCAGCTTAGAATTTCGGGGGGATCAGCCCCAGCATTTT	CASSLEFRGDQPQHF
NA	TRBJ1-1	NA	TRBV3-1	TGTGCCAGCAGCCAACTAAGGGGTAAGAACACTGAAGCTTTCTTT	CASSQLRGKNTEAFF
many	TRBJ2-3	TRBD2	TRBV7-2	TGTGCCAGCAGCTTCGGGACTAGCGGGGGCACCCCAGATACGCAGTATTTT	CASSFGTSGGTPDTQYF
few	TRBJ1-4	NA	TRBV5-1	TGCGCCAGCAGCTTGGAAGGTTTTCCGAAACTGTTTTTT	CASSLEGFPKLFF
many	TRBJ1-4	TRBD1	TRBV7-2	TGTGCCAGCAGCTTAGACGGGACAGATGAAAAACTGTTTTTT	CASSLDGTDEKLFF
many	TRBJ1-2	NA	TRBV7-8	TGTGCCAGCAGCTTAGCGGTGTGGGGTGACTATGGCTACACCTTC	CASSLAVWGDYGYTF
NA	TRBJ1-3	NA	TRBV11-2	TGTGCCAGCAGCTTCGCCGGGCATTCTGGAAACACCATATATTTT	CASSFAGHSGNTIYF
NA	TRBJ1-1	NA	TRBV4-2	TGTGCCAGCAGCCAAGTCGTCGATTGGGAGAACACTGAAGCTTTCTTT	CASSQVVDWENTEAFF
NA	TRBJ1-6	TRBD1	TRBV3-1	TGTGCCAGCAGCCAAGCCTTGGGACAGAGCTCCTATAATTCACCCCTCCACTTT	CASSQALGQSSYNSPLHF
few	TRBJ2-1	TRBD2	TRBV5-1	TGCGCCAGCAGCTTGGTGGGCGGGGGGCCTTACTCCTACAATGAGCAGTTCTTC	CASSLVGGGPYSYNEQFF
many	TRBJ2-3	TRBD2	TRBV6-5	TGTGCCAGCAGTTACATGGCGGGGGGCACAGATACGCAGTATTTT	CASSYMAGGTDTQYF